This T cell receptor (beta chain) was retrieved from a study of PD-1 blockade in classical Hodgkin lymphoma. The overall study: Nivolumab 3 mg/kg was given intravenously every 2 weeks.

Trimming removed 4 bases from V and 0 bases from J; junction bases left unmatched: 2. The CDR3 covers 14 residues. Germline CDR1 reads SGHRS; CDR2 reads YFSETQ. The study's findings and limits: CD4+ but not CD8+ TCR diversity rose significantly by C4D1.

A word on this clone: Its cognate antigen is unknown.

Clones were sequenced by immunoSEQ multiplex PCR, and TCRdb holds only the in-frame ones, with some missing. The table lists 64,000 or so clones, about 89% of them singletons, with 10% in the top ten. Time point defined: cycle 4 day 1 (C4D1), after five to seven weeks of nivolumab. Autologous stem cell transplantation was followed by relapse in every patient, and brentuximab vedotin exposure varied. Classifying best responses yielded complete response, partial response or progressive disease. This sequence originates from a human donor with classical Hodgkin lymphoma. Sequenced material: peripheral blood mononuclear cells (PBMCs), taken before the fourth cycle of nivolumab. The gene calls are TRBV5-1 and TRBJ2-3; 7 bases map to TRBD2. The CDR3 region is CASSLAVSTDTQYF. CDR3 bases: TGCGCCAGCAGCCTAGCGGTGAGCACAGATACGCAGTATTTT. Full variable domain (rest looked up from reference TRBV5-1 and TRBJ2-3): KAGVTQTPRYLIKTRGQQVTLSCSPISGHRSVSWYQQTPGQGLQFLFEYFSETQRNKGNFPGRFSGRQFSNSRSEMNVSTLELGDSALYLCASSLAVSTDTQYFGPGTRLTVL.